These 27 T cell receptor beta chains were sequenced from one sample in a study of T cells after yellow fever vaccination. TCRdb reprocessed the 5' RACE reads with MiXCR, giving one entry per CDR3 protein. The repertoire holds some 350,000 distinct CDR3 sequences, with over 3.5% as singletons. This specimen was PBMCs, taken 5 days after the yellow fever booster vaccination. Receptors originate from a man younger than 35 who received the YFV17D yellow fever vaccine.

This clonotype was recorded at least ten times. The genes are TRBV5-1 and TRBJ2-3; 10 bases map to TRBD2. Germline V CDR1 and CDR2: SGHRS, YFSETQ. Trimming took 4 bases from V and 2 from J; bases not matched to a gene: 4. The CDR3 consists of 15 residues. The CDR3 nucleotides read TGCGCCAGCAGCGGGACTAGCGCGTACACAGATACGCAGTATTTT. Residues: CASSGTSAYTDTQYF.

This clonotype was observed a handful of times. The chain has TRBV12-3 or TRBV12-4 and TRBJ2-5; 9 bases map to TRBD2. The V gene end was trimmed by 6 bases and the J gene end by 4 bases; junction bases not matched to a gene: 9. The CDR3 extends over 15 amino acids. This chain's CDR3 is CASRTISGGSETQYF. The CDR3, as DNA: TGTGCCAGCAGGACGATTAGCGGGGGTTCAGAGACCCAGTACTTC.

The V and J genes are TRBV12-3 or TRBV12-4 and TRBJ2-5; the D gene is possibly TRBD2 (7 bases). This CDR3 has 15 amino acids. Trimming stripped 4 bases from V and 5 bases from J, with 17 bases between. The CDR3, as DNA: TGTGCCAGCAGTTCCCATTCGCGGGGGCTTGAGACCCAGTACTTC. Its translation: CASSSHSRGLETQYF.

The table lists this clonotype with many counts. The chain uses TRBV6-5 and TRBJ1-4; D call uncertain. V dropped 5 bases and J dropped 8 bases, with 18 bases sitting between them. CDR1 and CDR2 from the germline V gene are MNHEY and SVGAGI. The CDR3 contains 15 residues. CDR3 protein: CASSLGFQVGEKLFF. The CDR3 nucleotides read TGTGCCAGCAGTCTCGGGTTCCAAGTTGGGGAAAAACTGTTTTTT.

This clonotype was found many times. The V gene is TRBV7-3, the J gene TRBJ2-2; D is unresolved. The CDR3 covers 14 residues. Germline V gene lookup returns CDR1 SGHTA and CDR2 FQGTGA. The V end was cut by 2 bases, the J end by 4 bases, with 8 bases between. DNA of the CDR3: TGTGCCAGCAGCTTAGGGGTCGGCACCGGGGAGCTGTTTTTT. This translates into CASSLGVGTGELFF.

This clonotype was recorded many times. J is TRBJ1-1 and V is TRBV4-3, with D possibly matching TRBD1 (6 bases). From germline, CDR1 is LGHNA and CDR2 YSLEER. The CDR3 has 14 residues. V gave up 4 bases and J gave up 7 bases, with 16 bases separating them. The CDR3 loop is CASSRVEQGNEAFF. The CDR3 coding sequence is TGCGCCAGCAGCCGAGTTGAACAGGGTAATGAAGCTTTCTTT.

There are a few counts of this clonotype. V and J are TRBV7-8 and TRBJ2-4; the match to TRBD1 covers 8 bases. Germline V gene lookup returns CDR1 SGHVS and CDR2 FQNEAQ. With 2 bases clipped from V and 6 bases from J, the junction kept 6 bases outside the gene matches. The CDR3 runs 15 residues. The CDR3 loop is CASSLRFDRGNIQYF. In DNA, the CDR3 is TGTGCCAGCAGCTTAAGATTTGACAGGGGAAACATTCAGTACTTC.

There are many counts of this clonotype. The chain employs TRBV20-1 and TRBJ2-5; D is uncertain. Germline CDR1 is DFQATT and CDR2 is SNEGSKA (reference sequence). The CDR3 spans 12 residues. Trimming pared 7 bases from V and 5 bases from J, leaving 14 bases between. The CDR3: CSERASRETQYF. As DNA, the CDR3 is TGCAGTGAACGGGCGTCCAGGGAGACCCAGTACTTC.

The sample holds many counts of this clonotype. The chain joins TRBV28 to TRBJ2-5; D ambiguous. CDR3 length: 12 residues. Germline V lookup: CDR1 MDHEN, CDR2 SYDVKM. V lost 6 bases and J lost 4, with 9 bases in between. The CDR3 DNA reads TGTGCCAGCAGACTGGTAGGAGAGACCCAGTACTTC. Encoded protein: CASRLVGETQYF.

This clonotype was counted a few times. The chain joins TRBV7-2 to TRBJ1-2; 10 bases align to TRBD1. The CDR3 is 16 amino acids. Trimming cost V 4 bases and J 2 bases; bases outside gene matches: 7. Germline V gene data show CDR1 as SGHTA and CDR2 as FQGNSA. CDR3 region: CASSYRTGQGNYGYTF. The DNA for the CDR3 is TGTGCCAGCAGCTACAGAACGGGACAGGGGAACTATGGCTACACCTTC.

DNA for the CDR3: TGTGCCAGCAGCGCCAGCGGGGGCGAACGTCCCACAGATACGCAGTATTTT. Translation: CASSASGGERPTDTQYF. This sequence joins TRBV7-2 and TRBJ2-3; 8 bases align to TRBD2. In germline, CDR1 is SGHTA, CDR2 FQGNSA. V lost 5 bases and J lost 2; bases outside the gene matches: 12. CDR3 length: 17 residues.

The sample holds a few counts of this clonotype. The chain combines TRBV5-6 with TRBJ1-4, with D unresolved. V shed 4 bases and J shed 5 bases, with 18 bases lying between them. The germline V gene encodes CDR1 SGHDT and CDR2 YYEEEE. The CDR3 contains 16 residues. CDR3 DNA: TGTGCCAGCAGCGCGCATAGGAAAGGACGAAATGAAAAACTGTTTTTT. This codes for CASSAHRKGRNEKLFF.

This clonotype was counted many times. The chain combines TRBV3-1 with TRBJ2-1, with D hard to call. Germline CDR1 LGHDT, CDR2 YNNKEL (reference sequence). V lost 1 base and J 9 bases, leaving 13 bases between the germline ends. The CDR3 length is 14 residues. CDR3 DNA: TGTGCCAGCAGCCAAGTCCCAGAGTTTAGTGAGCAGTTCTTC. This gives the protein CASSQVPEFSEQFF.

This clonotype was detected only a few times. V usage is TRBV12-3 or TRBV12-4 and J usage is TRBJ1-2; possible D gene TRBD1, 6 bases. CDR3 size: 14 residues. Trimming stripped 7 bases from V and 7 bases from J, with 19 bases between. DNA for the CDR3: TGTGCCAGCACTCCGACAGGAGGGGTTTTTGGCTACACCTTC. This encodes CASTPTGGVFGYTF.

This clonotype was seen more than once but under ten times. The rearrangement joins TRBV7-9 to TRBJ2-3; the D is unclear. CDR1 and CDR2 (germline): SEHNR, FQNEAQ (reference sequence). Trimming cost V 2 bases and J 1 base, with 7 bases left between them. The CDR3 spans 14 residues. Here the CDR3 reads CASSLFIRTDTQYF. The CDR3 nucleotides read TGTGCCAGCAGCTTATTCATTCGCACAGATACGCAGTATTTT.

Of note for this clonotype: Being one base from a much bigger clone, this may be a read error. The CDR3 does not end in the conserved phenylalanine or tryptophan, so this is likely a read error. The genes are TRBV5-1 and TRBJ1-1, with D hard to call. The CDR3 covers 11 residues. Germline lookup yields CDR1 SGHRS and CDR2 YFSETQ. The germline V and J ends were trimmed by 6 bases and 3 bases, with 6 bases remaining between them. The CDR3 loop reads CASIEDTEAFS. The DNA of the CDR3 is TGCGCCAGCATTGAGGACACTGAAGCTTTCTCT.

The rearrangement uses TRBV4-1 and TRBJ1-2; TRBD1 aligns across 10 bases. The CDR3 runs to 16 residues. V was pared by 6 bases and J by 4 bases, with 11 bases of the junction left unmatched. Germline loops: CDR1 MGHRA, CDR2 YSYEKL. In nucleotides, the CDR3 is TGCGCCAGCAGTCCTGGCCCTAGACAGGGGGCCTATGGCTACACCTTC. Its protein product is CASSPGPRQGAYGYTF.

This clonotype was seen a handful of times. This chain uses TRBV20-1 with TRBJ2-5, with D possibly TRBD2 on 7 matching bases. CDR1 is DFQATT, CDR2 SNEGSKA, per germline (reference sequence). The CDR3 has 14 residues. Trimming left V 0 bases short and J 5 bases short, with 13 bases between. In DNA form, the CDR3 reads TGCAGTGCTAGAGAGGGGGGGGCCCGGGAGACCCAGTACTTC. This sequence encodes CSAREGGARETQYF.

The chain is built from TRBV20-1 and TRBJ1-5; 8 bases fit TRBD1. This CDR3 is built from 12 residues. Germline V gives CDR1 DFQATT, CDR2 SNEGSKA (reference sequence). Trimming removed 6 bases from V and 7 bases from J; junction bases left unmatched: 5. The DNA of the CDR3 is TGCAGTGCCGAAGACAGGGGCCAGCCCCAGCATTTT. Residues: CSAEDRGQPQHF.

This clonotype was counted between two and nine times. The chain uses TRBV29-1 and TRBJ2-7; D gene ambiguous. With 3 bases removed from V and 7 bases from J, the gap between germline ends came to 16 bases. In germline, CDR1 is SQVTM, CDR2 ANQGSEA. The CDR3 consists of 13 residues. The CDR3 nucleotides are TGCAGCGTTGACGCAGGCGCCGGGTATGAGCAGTACTTC. Residues: CSVDAGAGYEQYF.

This clonotype has a count of ten or more. The chain employs TRBV7-2 and TRBJ1-1; unclear D gene. This CDR3 spans 13 amino acids. The ends were cut back, 3 bases at V and 8 bases at J, with 13 bases in the middle. CDR1 is SGHTA and CDR2 is FQGNSA in the germline V gene. In DNA, the CDR3 is TGTGCCAGCAGCTTGACTCCCGACCGCGAAGCTTTCTTT. It specifies CASSLTPDREAFF.

V and J are TRBV7-2 and TRBJ1-5, with a possible D match to TRBD1 (5 bases). The CDR3 is 13 amino acids. CDR1 is SGHTA and CDR2 is FQGNSA in the germline V gene. V was clipped by 5 bases and J by 7 bases, with 12 bases between them. The CDR3 protein is CASSQRGEQPQHF. The DNA for the CDR3 is TGTGCCAGCAGCCAGAGGGGAGAACAGCCCCAGCATTTT. The whole variable domain, remainder taken from reference TRBV7-2 and TRBJ1-5, is GAGVSQSPSNKVTEKGKDVELRCDPISGHTALYWYRQSLGQGLEFLIYFQGNSAPDKSGLPSDRFSAERTGGSVSTLTIQRTQQEDSAVYLCASSQRGEQPQHFGDGTRLSIL.

This clonotype appeared many times. This chain uses TRBV5-1 with TRBJ2-3; unclear D gene. The V end was cut by 3 bases, the J end by 4 bases, with 12 bases between. This CDR3 is 14 amino acids long. Germline lookup yields CDR1 SGHRS and CDR2 YFSETQ. The CDR3 DNA sequence: TGCGCCAGCAGCTCCTATCTAGGCCCAGATACGCAGTATTTT. This codes for CASSSYLGPDTQYF.

This clonotype was counted many times. The chain has TRBV7-2 and TRBJ1-3; D not resolved. Germline V gene lookup returns CDR1 SGHTA and CDR2 FQGNSA. V shed 5 bases and J shed 4 bases, with 12 bases lying between them. The CDR3 totals 14 residues. This CDR3 reads CASSPVGSGNTIYF. CDR3 DNA: TGTGCCAGCAGCCCCGTAGGGTCGGGAAACACCATATATTTT.

The V call is TRBV11-3, the J call TRBJ2-1; D perhaps matches TRBD2 (5 bases). V was pared by 5 bases and J by 4 bases, with 9 bases between. Germline V gene lookup returns CDR1 SGHNT and CDR2 YENEEA. The CDR3 spans 13 residues. The CDR3 nucleotides are TGTGCCAGCAGCCTTGAGCGGTACAATGAGCAGTTCTTC. Translation gives CASSLERYNEQFF.

This clonotype was detected ten times or more. The chain has TRBV6-5 and TRBJ1-6; possible D gene TRBD1, 6 bases. V lost 8 bases and J lost 5, with 10 bases in between. Germline CDR1 is MNHEY and CDR2 is SVGAGI. This CDR3 is built from 13 residues. CDR3 bases: TGTGCCAGCCACACAGGGAATAATTCACCCCTCCACTTT. Translation: CASHTGNNSPLHF.

This clonotype was seen at least ten times. The chain is built from TRBV5-1 and TRBJ2-7, with a possible D match to TRBD1 (5 bases). Germline assignment: CDR1 SGHRS and CDR2 YFSETQ. V shed 1 base and J shed 5 bases, with 13 bases lying between them. The CDR3 has 14 residues. The CDR3 loop reads CASSLSQGLNEQYF. For the CDR3, the DNA is TGCGCCAGCAGCTTGAGTCAGGGTTTGAACGAGCAGTACTTC.